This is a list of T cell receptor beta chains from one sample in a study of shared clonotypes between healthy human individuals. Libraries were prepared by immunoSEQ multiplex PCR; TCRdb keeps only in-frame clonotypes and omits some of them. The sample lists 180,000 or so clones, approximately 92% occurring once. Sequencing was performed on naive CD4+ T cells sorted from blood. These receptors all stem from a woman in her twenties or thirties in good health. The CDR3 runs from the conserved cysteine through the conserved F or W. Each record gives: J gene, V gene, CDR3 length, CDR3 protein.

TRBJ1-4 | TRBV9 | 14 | CASSVRDLSEKLFF
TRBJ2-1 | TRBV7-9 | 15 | CASSLGLAEYNEQFF
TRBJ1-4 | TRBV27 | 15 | CASSLRATTNEKLFF
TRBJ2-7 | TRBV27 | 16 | CASTPLEGRSVDEQYF
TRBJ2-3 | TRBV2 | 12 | CASRPEGYTQYF
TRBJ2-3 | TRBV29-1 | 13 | CSSLGQGGDTQYF
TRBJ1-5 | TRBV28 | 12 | CASSLLGQPQHF
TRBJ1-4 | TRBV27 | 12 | CASSDRVEKLFF
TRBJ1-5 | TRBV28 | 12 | CASGGQVRTQHF
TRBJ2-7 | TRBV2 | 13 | CASSEFSGDEQYF
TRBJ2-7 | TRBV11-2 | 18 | CASSLGVVGGLSPYEQYF
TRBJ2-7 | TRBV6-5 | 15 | CASSFYPGTENEQYF